These 20 T cell receptor beta chains were all obtained from the same sample, sequenced in a study of radiotherapy plus CTLA-4 blockade in lung cancer (dated by TCRdb to about 2018). Libraries came from the immunoSEQ multiplex PCR assay. Sourced from immuneACCESS, this table was stored by TCRdb with only in-frame sequences that have V and J called. A share of the clones is absent; for the studies checked, an unresolved V gene accounts for under half, and the remainder has no known explanation. Present in this sample are about 60,000 clones, 77% of which were seen just once. The ten biggest clones cover approximately 4.3% of the sample. Sequenced here: peripheral blood, sampled from a patient treated with radiotherapy plus ipilimumab. All receptors come from a human donor with non-small cell lung cancer who had a partial response to radiotherapy plus ipilimumab.

CDR3 nucleotides: TGTGCCAGTACCCTAAGGGGGGCTAGCGGGGGGGTAGGCACAGATACGCAGTATTTT. Residues: CASTLRGASGGVGTDTQYF. The chain combines TRBV19 with TRBJ2-3; 12 positions agree with TRBD2. This CDR3 has 19 residues. Germline V gene sequence: CDR1 LNHDA, CDR2 SQIVND (reference sequence). J lost 1 base, V lost 7 bases, and 15 bases had no gene match.

J is TRBJ2-7 and V is TRBV29-1; D is unclear. CDR3 length: 11 amino acids. Trimming pared 6 bases from V and 3 bases from J, leaving 9 bases between. Germline V CDR1 and CDR2: SQVTM, ANQGSEA. In DNA, the CDR3 is TGCAGCGTCTTAGTCAACTACGAGCAGTACTTC. This sequence encodes CSVLVNYEQYF.

The chain links TRBV5-1 to TRBJ1-6; TRBD1 matches at 9 bases. CDR1 is SGHRS and CDR2 is YFSETQ in the germline V gene. The V and J ends lost 0 bases and 10 bases, in that order; junction bases with no gene match: 2. There are 14 residues in the CDR3. The CDR3 DNA reads as TGCGCCAGCAGCTTGGGACAGGGGGACTCACCCCTCCACTTT. It yields the protein CASSLGQGDSPLHF.

The chain couples TRBV19 to TRBJ1-1; D not resolved. With 4 bases removed from V and 7 bases from J, the gap between germline ends came to 10 bases. The CDR3 length is 12 residues. CDR1 and CDR2 (germline): LNHDA, SQIVND (reference sequence). The CDR3 region is CASSTRRGEAFF. The CDR3 coding sequence is TGTGCCAGTAGTACCCGACGCGGTGAAGCTTTCTTT.

The rearrangement links TRBV27 to TRBJ2-1; 9 bases are shared with TRBD2. V gave up 4 bases and J gave up 3 bases; unmatched junction bases: 4. Germline-derived CDR1 and CDR2 are MNHEY and SMNVEV (reference sequence). The CDR3 covers 15 residues. The DNA of the CDR3 is TGTGCCAGCAGTTATAGCGGGGGCCTCTACAATGAGCAGTTCTTC. Encoded protein: CASSYSGGLYNEQFF.

V gene TRBV19 combines with J gene TRBJ1-1; tentative D call: TRBD1 (5 bases). The germline V gene has CDR1 LNHDA and CDR2 SQIVND (reference sequence). The V end lost 10 bases, the J end lost 0 bases, and 18 bases lay between the germline ends. The CDR3 spans 15 residues. CDR3 DNA sequence: TGTGCCACTAATTCAGGGTTTAACATGAACACTGAAGCTTTCTTT. Protein sequence: CATNSGFNMNTEAFF. Filled out from reference TRBV19 and TRBJ1-1, the complete variable domain reads DGGITQSPKYLFRKEGQNVTLSCEQNLNHDAMYWYRQDPGQGLRLIYYSQIVNDFQKGDIAEGYSVSREKKESFPLTVTSAQKNPTAFYLCATNSGFNMNTEAFFGQGTRLTVV.

The CDR3 nucleotides read TGTGCCAGCAGCTTAGGGACAGGCTTACCAGCTTTCTTT. This sequence encodes CASSLGTGLPAFF. This chain links TRBV11-2 with TRBJ1-1, with 7 bases lining up with TRBD1. Unmatched junction bases numbered 6, after V lost 1 base and J lost 10 bases. Germline V gives CDR1 SGHAT, CDR2 FQNNGV. CDR3 length: 13 residues.

This clone showed up just a few times. The rearrangement joins TRBV7-9 to TRBJ1-5, with D uncertain. CDR3 length equals 14 residues. Per germline, CDR1 SEHNR and CDR2 FQNEAQ (reference sequence). Deletions cut 5 bases from V and 5 bases from J, with 13 bases between. CDR3 sequence: CASSSGVLDQPQHF. For the CDR3, the DNA is TGTGCCAGCAGCAGCGGGGTTTTGGATCAGCCCCAGCATTTT.

V is TRBV5-4 and J is TRBJ2-3, with 7 bases that match TRBD2. The CDR3 has 14 amino acids. J was trimmed by 3 bases and V by 4 bases; bases with no gene match: 5. The V gene's germline CDR1 is SGHNT and CDR2 YYREEE (reference sequence). The CDR3 reads CASSPGLDTDTQYF. CDR3 sequence (DNA): TGTGCCAGCAGCCCCGGACTAGATACAGATACGCAGTATTTT. The full variable domain, rest sourced from reference TRBV5-4 and TRBJ2-3, is ETGVTQSPTHLIKTRGQQVTLRCSSQSGHNTVSWYQQALGQGPQFIFQYYREEENGRGNFPPRFSGLQFPNYSSELNVNALELDDSALYLCASSPGLDTDTQYFGPGTRLTVL.

The chain carries TRBV11-2 and TRBJ1-1, with D unresolved. The CDR3 is made up of 13 amino acids. CDR1 is SGHAT and CDR2 is FQNNGV in the germline V gene. The V gene lost 0 bases and the J gene lost 7 bases, with 9 bases spanning the gap. CDR3 bases: TGTGCCAGCAGCTTAGAACGGGTGGGTGAAGCTTTCTTT. The encoded protein is CASSLERVGEAFF.

The chain has TRBV12-2 and TRBJ2-3; the DNA was not compared with TRBD2, the D call given in the table. TRBV12-2 is a pseudogene locus. The CDR3 runs to 17 residues. CDR3 sequence: CASRLRASGGNTDTQYF. As DNA, the CDR3 is TGTGCAAGTCGCTTAAGGGCTAGCGGGGGGAACACAGATACGCAGTATTTT.

This clone was counted a single time. CDR3 coding DNA: TGTGCCAGCAGTGGGACAGACATCCCTGGAAACACCATATATTTT. This codes for CASSGTDIPGNTIYF. The V gene is TRBV2, the J gene TRBJ1-3, with D perhaps matching TRBD1 (6 bases). Trimming took off 4 bases at V and 2 bases at J, with 12 bases between the two ends. Looked up from germline, CDR1 is SNHLY and CDR2 is FYNNEI. The CDR3 runs 15 residues.

V gene TRBV6-1 combines with J gene TRBJ2-7, with no clear D. The V gene lost 1 base and the J gene lost 2 bases, with 9 bases spanning the gap. Germline CDR1 MNHNS, CDR2 SASEGT. CDR3 length: 14 residues. CDR3 protein: CASSEGARPYEQYF. CDR3 DNA sequence: TGTGCCAGCAGTGAAGGTGCGCGGCCCTACGAGCAGTACTTC.

CDR3 bases: TGTGCCAGCAGCTTTCCCGGGTGGTACGAGCAGTACTTC. Translation gives CASSFPGWYEQYF. The chain carries TRBV7-2 and TRBJ2-5, with D uncertain. The closer fit of TRBJ2-7 to the DNA end suggests the J call may be wrong. This CDR3 has 13 amino acids. Germline V lookup: CDR1 SGHTA, CDR2 FQGNSA.

V gene TRBV4-3 combines with J gene TRBJ1-4, with TRBD1 as a possible D gene (5 bases). V gave up 1 base and J gave up 7 bases, with 16 bases separating them. There are 16 residues in the CDR3. The germline V gene encodes CDR1 LGHNA and CDR2 YSLEER. The CDR3 sequence is CASSQGTAGRSEKLFF. The CDR3 DNA sequence: TGCGCCAGCAGCCAAGGTACTGCAGGGAGGAGTGAAAAACTGTTTTTT.

V is TRBV29-1 and J is TRBJ1-3; a weak D match, TRBD1 (6 bases). The CDR3 is 14 amino acids. From germline, CDR1 is SQVTM and CDR2 ANQGSEA. The V and J ends lost 4 bases and 0 bases respectively, with 10 bases between them. The CDR3 coding sequence is TGCAGCGTTGGTCTGGGACACTCTGGAAACACCATATATTTT. This encodes CSVGLGHSGNTIYF.

The rearrangement joins TRBV10-3 to TRBJ2-7, with D possibly TRBD2 on 6 matching bases. The CDR3 contains 14 residues. Trimming shortened V by 2 bases and J by 2 bases, and 10 bases separated the two germline ends. CDR1 and CDR2 from the germline V gene are ENHRY and SYGVKD. CDR3 in DNA: TGTGCCATCAGTGAGCTCGGGGGAACCTACGAGCAGTACTTC. It yields the protein CAISELGGTYEQYF.

V is TRBV6-1 and J is TRBJ2-7; TRBD2 matches at 7 bases. The CDR3 runs 11 residues. Germline V lookup: CDR1 MNHNS, CDR2 SASEGT. J gave up 7 bases and V 6 bases, and 3 bases lay outside the gene matches. The CDR3 loop is CASRGGLEQYF. The DNA of the CDR3 is TGTGCCAGCAGGGGAGGGCTGGAGCAGTACTTC.

The J gene is TRBJ1-5, the V gene TRBV19, with 10 bases lining up with TRBD1. The CDR3 extends over 17 amino acids. V was pared by 4 bases and J by 2 bases, with 8 bases of the junction left unmatched. CDR1 is LNHDA and CDR2 is SQIVND in the germline V gene (reference sequence). The CDR3 DNA follows: TGTGCCAGTAGTACCCGGACAGGGGGATATGGCAATCAGCCCCAGCATTTT. It codes for CASSTRTGGYGNQPQHF.

The chain carries TRBV6-1 and TRBJ1-6, with 8 bases fitting TRBD1. Germline trimming cut 1 base from V and 1 base from J; bases unmatched to any gene: 3. The CDR3 has 17 amino acids. Germline lookup yields CDR1 MNHNS and CDR2 SASEGT. The CDR3 loop reads CASSEGTGISYNSPLHF. DNA of the CDR3: TGTGCCAGCAGTGAAGGGACAGGGATTTCCTATAATTCACCCCTCCACTTT.